The rows below give T cell receptor beta chains drawn from one sample of a study of shared clonotypes between healthy human individuals. This table comes from immunoSEQ multiplex PCR, and its TCRdb copy is limited to in-frame clones, with some not included. The sample carries 550,000 to 850,000 clones, approximately 72% recorded once. Source material: memory CD4+ T cells sorted from blood. Receptor source: a woman under 40 in good health. Each CDR3 is given with its conserved first and last residue. A D gene is named only where the DNA matches it firmly. Clone size is shown for a subset of rows, as once, few, many or a class of expanded clone.

abundance: .
v_gene: TRBV28
d_gene: TRBD2
j_gene: TRBJ2-3
CDR3aa: CASTLTSGSTDTQYF
CDR3nt: TGTGCCAGCACCCTGACTAGCGGGAGCACAGATACGCAGTATTTT

abundance: .
v_gene: TRBV27
d_gene: TRBD1
j_gene: TRBJ2-2
CDR3aa: CASSLSPTPGTGKDGELFF
CDR3nt: TGTGCCAGCAGTTTATCGCCTACCCCCGGGACAGGGAAGGACGGGGAGCTGTTTTTT

abundance: .
v_gene: TRBV19
d_gene: TRBD1
j_gene: TRBJ2-6
CDR3aa: CATRQGSGANVLTF
CDR3nt: TGTGCCACTAGACAGGGCAGCGGGGCCAACGTCCTGACTTTC

abundance: few
v_gene: TRBV5-8
d_gene: TRBD1
j_gene: TRBJ2-5
CDR3aa: CASSPTDYGQGIAETQYF
CDR3nt: TGTGCCAGCAGCCCCACCGATTACGGACAGGGTATCGCAGAGACCCAGTACTTC

abundance: many
v_gene: TRBV11-1
d_gene: TRBD2
j_gene: TRBJ2-7
CDR3aa: CASSASSGYYEQYF
CDR3nt: TGTGCCAGCAGCGCTTCTAGCGGGTATTACGAGCAGTACTTC

abundance: .
v_gene: TRBV6-5
d_gene: .
j_gene: TRBJ1-5
CDR3aa: CATLRGRNSNQPQHF
CDR3nt: TGTGCCACCCTAAGGGGCAGAAATAGCAATCAGCCCCAGCATTTT

abundance: once
v_gene: TRBV4-1
d_gene: .
j_gene: TRBJ2-7
CDR3aa: CASSQEGDRSYEQYF
CDR3nt: TGCGCCAGCAGCCAAGAAGGAGACAGGTCCTACGAGCAGTACTTC

abundance: .
v_gene: TRBV18
d_gene: TRBD1
j_gene: TRBJ2-2
CDR3aa: CASSRSVVRRDSTGELFF
CDR3nt: TGTGCCAGCTCCCGATCAGTAGTGCGCCGGGACAGCACCGGGGAGCTGTTTTTT

abundance: .
v_gene: TRBV7-2
d_gene: .
j_gene: TRBJ2-7
CDR3aa: CASSLGGPYEQYF
CDR3nt: TGTGCCAGCAGCTTAGGAGGGCCCTACGAGCAGTACTTC

abundance: few
v_gene: TRBV18
d_gene: .
j_gene: TRBJ2-1
CDR3aa: CASSPRRSSYNEQFF
CDR3nt: TGTGCCAGCTCACCAAGGAGGAGCTCCTACAATGAGCAGTTCTTC

abundance: .
v_gene: TRBV5-1
d_gene: .
j_gene: TRBJ2-7
CDR3aa: CASSPNRNPYEQYF
CDR3nt: TGCGCCAGCAGCCCCAACAGAAACCCCTACGAGCAGTACTTC

abundance: .
v_gene: TRBV7-9
d_gene: .
j_gene: TRBJ2-5
CDR3aa: CASRNQETQYF
CDR3nt: TGTGCCAGCAGAAACCAAGAGACCCAGTACTTC

abundance: .
v_gene: TRBV14
d_gene: .
j_gene: TRBJ1-6
CDR3aa: CASSPRVGSPLHF
CDR3nt: TGTGCCAGCAGTCCCCGCGTAGGTTCACCCCTCCACTTT

abundance: .
v_gene: TRBV28
d_gene: .
j_gene: TRBJ1-3
CDR3aa: CASLPGSGNTIYF
CDR3nt: TGTGCCAGCCTCCCGGGATCTGGAAACACCATATATTTT

abundance: once
v_gene: TRBV7-3
d_gene: .
j_gene: TRBJ2-2
CDR3aa: CASSLQGRTGELFF
CDR3nt: TGTGCCAGCAGCTTGCAGGGTCGGACCGGGGAGCTGTTTTTT

abundance: .
v_gene: TRBV5-1
d_gene: TRBD1
j_gene: TRBJ2-5
CDR3aa: CASSLTIGFTKTGRSETQYF
CDR3nt: TGCGCCAGCAGCCTCACTATAGGTTTCACTAAGACAGGGCGGTCAGAGACCCAGTACTTC

abundance: .
v_gene: TRBV6-1
d_gene: .
j_gene: TRBJ2-7
CDR3aa: CASSSGQGYEQYF
CDR3nt: TGTGCCAGCAGTAGTGGGCAGGGTTACGAGCAGTACTTC

abundance: .
v_gene: TRBV28
d_gene: TRBD1
j_gene: TRBJ1-2
CDR3aa: CASSQGARGYTF
CDR3nt: TGTGCCAGCAGCCAGGGGGCGCGGGGCTACACCTTC

abundance: .
v_gene: TRBV16
d_gene: TRBD2
j_gene: TRBJ2-1
CDR3aa: CASSPTGGNEQFF
CDR3nt: TGTGCCAGCAGCCCCACGGGGGGGAATGAGCAGTTCTTC

abundance: .
v_gene: TRBV19
d_gene: .
j_gene: TRBJ2-2
CDR3aa: CASSISTITGELFF
CDR3nt: TGTGCCAGTAGTATCTCCACTATCACCGGGGAGCTGTTTTTT

abundance: many
v_gene: TRBV6-1
d_gene: .
j_gene: TRBJ2-3
CDR3aa: CASSEWPENTQYF
CDR3nt: TGTGCCAGCAGTGAATGGCCTGAGAATACGCAGTATTTT

abundance: .
v_gene: TRBV28
d_gene: .
j_gene: TRBJ2-4
CDR3aa: CASSLRGVDIQYF
CDR3nt: TGTGCCAGCAGTTTACGGGGAGTGGACATTCAGTACTTC

abundance: .
v_gene: TRBV11-3
d_gene: .
j_gene: TRBJ2-3
CDR3aa: CASSSRGAVTDTQYF
CDR3nt: TGTGCCAGCAGCTCCCGGGGGGCTGTGACAGATACGCAGTATTTT

abundance: few
v_gene: TRBV28
d_gene: .
j_gene: TRBJ2-1
CDR3aa: CASSFGWSDEQFF
CDR3nt: TGTGCCAGCAGTTTTGGGTGGTCGGATGAGCAGTTCTTC

abundance: .
v_gene: TRBV6-1
d_gene: TRBD1
j_gene: TRBJ2-7
CDR3aa: CASSEALTGAYEQYF
CDR3nt: TGTGCCAGCAGTGAAGCGCTGACAGGGGCTTACGAGCAGTACTTC

abundance: .
v_gene: TRBV28
d_gene: .
j_gene: TRBJ1-1
CDR3aa: CASSLLPGGTEAFF
CDR3nt: TGTGCCAGCAGCTTATTACCGGGGGGGACTGAAGCTTTCTTT

abundance: .
v_gene: TRBV15
d_gene: TRBD1
j_gene: TRBJ1-5
CDR3aa: CATSRGTLRTGDQPQHF
CDR3nt: TGTGCCACCAGCAGAGGGACGCTGAGGACAGGGGATCAGCCCCAGCATTTT

abundance: once
v_gene: TRBV7-9
d_gene: .
j_gene: TRBJ1-5
CDR3aa: CASSPWTDSNQPQHF
CDR3nt: TGTGCCAGCAGCCCATGGACGGATAGCAATCAGCCCCAGCATTTT

abundance: .
v_gene: TRBV12-5
d_gene: TRBD1
j_gene: TRBJ2-7
CDR3aa: CASGLGQGYEQYF
CDR3nt: TGTGCTAGTGGTTTGGGACAGGGGTACGAGCAGTACTTC

abundance: .
v_gene: TRBV5-1
d_gene: .
j_gene: TRBJ1-5
CDR3aa: CASSVNSNQPQHF
CDR3nt: TGCGCCAGCAGCGTGAATAGCAATCAGCCCCAGCATTTT

abundance: many
v_gene: TRBV11-2
d_gene: TRBD1
j_gene: TRBJ2-7
CDR3aa: CASSRGGEEQYF
CDR3nt: TGTGCCAGCAGTAGAGGGGGCGAGGAGCAGTACTTC

abundance: few
v_gene: TRBV19
d_gene: TRBD1
j_gene: TRBJ2-1
CDR3aa: CASSARDRGQNEQFF
CDR3nt: TGTGCCAGTAGTGCCCGGGACAGGGGGCAAAATGAGCAGTTCTTC

abundance: .
v_gene: TRBV28
d_gene: .
j_gene: TRBJ2-7
CDR3aa: CASSFRRGNEQYF
CDR3nt: TGTGCCAGCAGTTTTCGCAGGGGTAACGAGCAGTACTTC

abundance: .
v_gene: TRBV27
d_gene: .
j_gene: TRBJ1-3
CDR3aa: CASSPTIYF
CDR3nt: TGTGCCAGCAGTCCCACCATATATTTT